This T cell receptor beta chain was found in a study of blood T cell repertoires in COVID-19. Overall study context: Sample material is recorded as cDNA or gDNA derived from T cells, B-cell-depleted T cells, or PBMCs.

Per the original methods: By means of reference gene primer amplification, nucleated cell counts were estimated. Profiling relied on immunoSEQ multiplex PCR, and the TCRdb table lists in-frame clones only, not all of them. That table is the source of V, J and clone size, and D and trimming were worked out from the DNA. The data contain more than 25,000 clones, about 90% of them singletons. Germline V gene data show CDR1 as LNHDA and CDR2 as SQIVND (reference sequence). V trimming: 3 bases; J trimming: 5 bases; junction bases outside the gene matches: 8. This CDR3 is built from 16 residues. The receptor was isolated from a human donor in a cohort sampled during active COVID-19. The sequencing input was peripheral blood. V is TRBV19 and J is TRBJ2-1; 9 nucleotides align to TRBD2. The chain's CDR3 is CASSIWRGGVDNEQFF. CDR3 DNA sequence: TGTGCCAGTAGTATTTGGCGGGGGGGCGTCGACAATGAGCAGTTCTTC.